This T cell receptor (beta chain) originates from a study of molecular identifiers for immune sequencing clone quantification (dated by TCRdb to 2017 to 2018). For context, the study as a whole: For a replicate experiment, RNA from around 20,000 or 100,000 naive CD8 T cells was divided into five aliquots, of which four were sequenced. The study was a methods study using CD8 T cells to benchmark molecular-identifier clustering-based TCR repertoire sequencing (MIDCIRS) and TCR RNA copy counting. General findings and caveats noted by the study authors: When barcode sub-clustering was left out, chimeric consensus sequences inflated TCR diversity, with chimeras reaching as high as 47%. About 3 recovered TCR RNA copies per cell were obtained by modeling, versus roughly 10 by digital PCR, implying a capture efficiency of 30% to 35%. Clones above 20 RNA copies held over 98% of molecules in CMV-specific effector cells but under 1% in naive cells. Spiked-in Jurkat TCR RNA (around nine copies' worth), which is not part of the donor repertoire, was contained in the naive libraries. The sizes of highly expanded clones could end up underestimated when identical TCR molecules share a barcode. Even against a background of about 960,000 naive CD8 T cells, spiked-in Jurkat TCR RNA amounting to a single cell's worth was reported to be detectable.

Libraries of naive CD8 T cells were generated from about 19,000 to 1,100,000 sorted cells, with 10%, 30% or 50% of the purified RNA used. Naive CD8 T cells were FACS-sorted as CD8+CD4-CCR7+CD45RA+ on a BD FACSAria II into RLT Plus buffer. To test detection sensitivity, Jurkat RNA equal to ten TCR copies was added to samples of about 20,000-1,000,000 naive CD8 T cells. Enrichment of CD8 T cells was done with RosetteSep CD8+ T Cell Enrichment Cocktail plus Ficoll-Paque, and ACK red cell lysis came afterward. Notes on this clonotype: Its antigen has not been determined. Per-nucleotide qualities are absent, and no much larger clonotype sits a single base away.

CDR1 LNHDA and CDR2 SQIVND are derived from the germline V gene (reference sequence). Taken from cysteine to phenylalanine, the CDR3 has 15 residues. Only CDR3 DNA is held: 45 bases, read in frame from base 1. The V end gives up 5 bases and the J end 3 bases, leaving 9 bases in the junction not matched to a gene. The library was made by PCR. Sequenced on a NextSeq 500. Bulk TCR libraries were generated as previously described, with the TCR primers listed in Table S5 used. Purification of total RNA was performed with the Qiagen AllPrep DNA/RNA kit. Reads from multiple sequencing runs of the same library were pooled before analysis. The study's processing was this. Only reads with exact TCR constant sequence were kept, trimmed to 150 nt, and grouped by their 12-nt molecular barcodes. Reads in each barcode group were sub-clustered using a 15% Levenshtein threshold, and a quality-weighted consensus sequence was built for each RNA molecule. Non-functional sequences were filtered out, along with any lower-count sequence sitting one edit away from another sequence. On the basis of fitting two negative binomial distributions, barcode sub-clusters with fewer than 20% of the maximum read count were discarded. The public reads were reanalyzed by TCRdb: fastp trimming at Q25, MiXCR alignment, in-frame beta chains only. Every distinct CDR3 protein forms one entry, paired with its most common genes and DNA. The V and J calls follow TCRdb's processing rather than the paper's. Here the sample has over 65,000 distinct CDR3 sequences; roughly 25% occur a single time. The top ten constitute 0.7% to 0.8% of the sample.

The chain is assembled from TRBV19 and TRBJ2-7; TRBD2 matches 8 bases in the middle. The source is a human donor in good health. Some libraries in this study had Jurkat cell RNA spiked in. Specimen: naive CD8+ T cells from blood, with Jurkat cell RNA spiked in. The cell subset or site label here, explained by the study, means: FACS-sorted CD8+CD4-CCR7+CD45RA+ naive T cells. The CDR3 amino acid sequence is: CASSVYSGALYEQYF. The nucleotide sequence is TGTGCCAGTAGTGTCTATAGCGGGGCACTCTACGAGCAGTACTTC.